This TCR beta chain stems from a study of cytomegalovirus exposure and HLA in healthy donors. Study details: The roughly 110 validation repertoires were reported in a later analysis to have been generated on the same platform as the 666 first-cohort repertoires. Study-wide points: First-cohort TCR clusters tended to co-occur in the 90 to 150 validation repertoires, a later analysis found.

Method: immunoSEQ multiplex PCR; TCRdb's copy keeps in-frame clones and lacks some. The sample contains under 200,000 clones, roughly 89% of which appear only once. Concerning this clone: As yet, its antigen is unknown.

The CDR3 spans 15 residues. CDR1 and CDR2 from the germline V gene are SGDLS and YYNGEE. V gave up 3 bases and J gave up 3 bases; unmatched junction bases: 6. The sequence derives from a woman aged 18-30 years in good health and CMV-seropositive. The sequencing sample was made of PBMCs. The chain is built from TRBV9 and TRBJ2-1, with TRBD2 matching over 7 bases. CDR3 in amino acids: CASSGKGLFYNEQFF. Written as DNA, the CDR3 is TGTGCCAGCAGCGGGAAGGGACTATTCTACAATGAGCAGTTCTTC.